Below are 26 T cell receptor beta chains sequenced from a single sample in a study of T-cell memory formation after mild COVID-19. In TCRdb, the 5' RACE reads were re-called with MiXCR into one record per CDR3 protein. The sample shows 350,000 to 400,000 distinct CDR3 sequences, about 15% of them seen only once. The sample was PBMCs or a T cell subset sorted from them (not recorded which). These receptors all come from a man aged 18 to 29 who had mild COVID-19 (a few samples of this study predate the infection). Cell type and time point are not known.

This clonotype occurred a few times. This sequence joins TRBV7-2 and TRBJ1-2, with 8 bases lining up with TRBD1. The CDR3 has 16 amino acids. Germline assignment: CDR1 SGHTA and CDR2 FQGNSA. The junction had 15 bases not matched to a gene; V was cut back by 4 bases and J by 8 bases. CDR3 residues: CASSWIRADRAEGYTF. The CDR3 nucleotides are TGTGCCAGCAGCTGGATAAGGGCGGACAGGGCTGAAGGCTACACCTTC.

This clonotype occurred a few times. The chain uses TRBV7-3 and TRBJ1-1; D is undetermined. CDR3 size: 13 residues. Deletions cut 1 base from V and 2 bases from J, with 5 bases between. Germline V gene sequence: CDR1 SGHTA, CDR2 FQGTGA. CDR3 coding DNA: TGTGCCAGCAGCTTAAATATAAACACTGAAGCTTTCTTT. Amino acids: CASSLNINTEAFF. The entire variable domain, with the rest obtained from reference TRBV7-3 and TRBJ1-1, is as follows: GAGVSQTPSNKVTEKGKYVELRCDPISGHTALYWYRQSLGQGPEFLIYFQGTGAADDSGLPNDRFFAVRPEGSVSTLKIQRTERGDSAVYLCASSLNINTEAFFGQGTRLTVV.

In its sample, this clonotype was seen a few times. The chain combines TRBV5-1 with TRBJ1-2; possibly TRBD1 for D (6 bases). The V and J ends lost 4 bases and 5 bases respectively, with 18 bases between them. The germline V gene encodes CDR1 SGHRS and CDR2 YFSETQ. This CDR3 spans 15 amino acids. CDR3 loop: CASSPTPGRGYGYTF. DNA of the CDR3: TGCGCCAGCAGCCCGACGCCGGGCAGGGGATATGGCTACACCTTC.

The chain employs TRBV11-2 and TRBJ2-3; 16 bases are shared with TRBD2. Germline assignment: CDR1 SGHAT and CDR2 FQNNGV. This CDR3 is built from 17 residues. V trimming: 4 bases; J trimming: 7 bases; junction bases outside the gene matches: 8. Written as DNA, the CDR3 is TGTGCCAGCAGCTCTTGGGGACTAGCGGGGGGGATAAATACGCAGTATTTT. This sequence encodes CASSSWGLAGGINTQYF. Variable domain in full (rest from reference TRBV11-2 and TRBJ2-3): EAGVAQSPRYKIIEKRQSVAFWCNPISGHATLYWYQQILGQGPKLLIQFQNNGVVDDSQLPKDRFSAERLKGVDSTLKIQPAKLEDSAVYLCASSSWGLAGGINTQYFGPGTRLTVL.

This clonotype was detected only a few times. This rearrangement joins TRBV20-1 to TRBJ2-7; D gene ambiguous. Germline-derived CDR1 and CDR2 are DFQATT and SNEGSKA (reference sequence). This CDR3 has 13 amino acids. The V gene lost 6 bases and the J gene lost 3 bases, with 15 bases spanning the gap. The CDR3 sequence is CSAQSRNVYEQYF. The CDR3 nucleotides are TGCAGTGCCCAATCCCGGAACGTCTACGAGCAGTACTTC.

This clonotype was recorded at least ten times. The J gene is TRBJ1-4, the V gene TRBV6-5, with D uncertain. Germline V gene lookup returns CDR1 MNHEY and CDR2 SVGAGI. V shed 6 bases and J shed 8 bases, with 13 bases lying between them. The CDR3 is 13 residues long. CDR3 region: CASRPSVEEKLFF. The CDR3 nucleotides read TGTGCCAGCAGGCCGAGCGTTGAGGAAAAACTGTTTTTT.

The chain combines TRBV10-3 with TRBJ1-2; D not certain. Germline-derived CDR1 and CDR2 are ENHRY and SYGVKD. The CDR3 length is 12 residues. V lost 5 bases and J 5 bases, leaving 9 bases between the germline ends. CDR3 sequence (DNA): TGTGCCATCAGTCGGACGGCATATGGCTACACCTTC. Translated, it gives CAISRTAYGYTF.

This chain connects TRBV12-5 to TRBJ1-1; D possibly corresponds to TRBD1 (6 bases). The length of the CDR3 is 12 residues. Trimming left V 2 bases short and J 11 bases short, with 12 bases between. From germline, CDR1 is LGHNT and CDR2 FRNRAP. In DNA form, the CDR3 reads TGTGCTAGTGGTTTGACGGACAGTGCGGCTTTCTTT. This codes for CASGLTDSAAFF.

The chain employs TRBV29-1 and TRBJ2-1; TRBD2 is a possible D gene (6 bases). CDR1 and CDR2 from the germline V gene are SQVTM and ANQGSEA. The CDR3 contains 12 residues. Trimming left V 6 bases short and J 11 bases short, with 17 bases between. The CDR3 reads CSVKDGLLKQFF. CDR3 DNA: TGCAGCGTGAAAGACGGACTACTGAAGCAGTTCTTC.

This chain joins TRBV19 and TRBJ2-7; TRBD1 is a possible D gene (7 bases). The CDR3 extends over 11 amino acids. V lost 10 bases to trimming and J lost 6 bases, with 13 bases between them. The germline gives CDR1 LNHDA, CDR2 SQIVND (reference sequence). CDR3 sequence: CATVQGGEQYV. For the CDR3, the DNA is TGTGCCACAGTCCAGGGGGGCGAGCAGTACGTC.

The V and J genes are TRBV27 and TRBJ1-1; D perhaps matches TRBD1 (5 bases). Trimming cost V 5 bases and J 1 base, with 11 bases left between them. This CDR3 spans 14 amino acids. Germline CDR1 reads MNHEY; CDR2 reads SMNVEV (reference sequence). CDR3 sequence: CASSPGRGNTEAFF. CDR3 DNA sequence: TGTGCCAGCAGTCCGGGACGGGGGAACACTGAAGCTTTCTTT.

This clonotype showed up many times. At one of its ends the junction is not consistent with the germline gene, which may arise from a read error. V usage is TRBV5-1 and J usage is TRBJ1-3; no clear D. The CDR3 extends over 13 amino acids. Germline V gives CDR1 SGHRS, CDR2 YFSETQ. CDR3 DNA sequence: TGTGCCAGCAGCTTAGGGTCTGGAAACACCATATATTTT. Translation gives CASSLGSGNTIYF.

V gene TRBV2 combines with J gene TRBJ2-5, with D unclear. V was trimmed by 2 bases and J by 5 bases, leaving 12 bases between them. CDR3 length: 14 residues. Germline-derived CDR1 and CDR2 are SNHLY and FYNNEI. CDR3 residues: CASSERVGPETQYF. The CDR3 DNA reads as TGTGCCAGCAGTGAAAGGGTAGGGCCGGAGACCCAGTACTTC.

This sequence joins TRBV12-3 or TRBV12-4 and TRBJ1-5; no reliable D call. The V end was cut by 7 bases, the J end by 4 bases, with 11 bases between. This CDR3 is 13 amino acids long. The CDR3 region is CASTFGRNQPQHF. In DNA, the CDR3 is TGTGCCAGCACCTTCGGGCGGAATCAGCCCCAGCATTTT.

This clonotype was counted between two and nine times. The V gene is TRBV12-3 or TRBV12-4, the J gene TRBJ2-2; D possibly corresponds to TRBD2 (6 bases). The germline V and J ends were trimmed by 8 bases and 5 bases, with 9 bases remaining between them. This CDR3 region has 12 residues. CDR3 DNA sequence: TGTGCCAGCCCGGAGGGGACCGGGGAGCTGTTTTTT. Translating gives CASPEGTGELFF.

The chain has TRBV10-3 and TRBJ1-5; D gene unclear. The germline gives CDR1 ENHRY, CDR2 SYGVKD. The V gene lost 3 bases and the J gene lost 5 bases, with 11 bases spanning the gap. This CDR3 is 14 amino acids long. The CDR3 spells CAISDEGVDQPQHF. Written as DNA, the CDR3 is TGTGCCATCAGTGACGAGGGTGTCGATCAGCCCCAGCATTTT.

V is TRBV3-1 and J is TRBJ1-2; D not certain. The V gene lost 4 bases and the J gene lost 8 bases, with 14 bases spanning the gap. The germline V gene encodes CDR1 LGHDT and CDR2 YNNKEL (reference sequence). This CDR3 contains 13 residues. CDR3 nucleotides: TGTGCCAGCAGCCCCAGCGGAACTATGGGCTACACCTTC. As protein: CASSPSGTMGYTF. The full variable domain, in which reference TRBV3-1 and TRBJ1-2 provide the parts outside the CDR3, is DTAVSQTPKYLVTQMGNDKSIKCEQNLGHDTMYWYKQDSKKFLKIMFSYNNKELIINETVPNRFSPKSPDKAHLNLHINSLELGDSAVYFCASSPSGTMGYTFGSGTRLTVV.

The chain combines TRBV19 with TRBJ2-2, with 10 nucleotides matching TRBD1. This CDR3 is built from 14 residues. Trimming removed 9 bases from V and 6 bases from J; junction bases left unmatched: 7. Germline V CDR1 and CDR2: LNHDA, SQIVND (reference sequence). The CDR3 region is CASQTGGWAGELFF. DNA for the CDR3: TGTGCCAGCCAGACAGGGGGCTGGGCCGGGGAGCTGTTTTTT.

This clonotype was seen a handful of times. This chain links TRBV11-2 with TRBJ2-1; no clear D. The germline CDR1 and CDR2 sequences are SGHAT and FQNNGV. CDR3 length: 11 amino acids. With 5 bases removed from V and 7 bases from J, the gap between germline ends came to 6 bases. Written as DNA, the CDR3 is TGTGCCAGCAGCCCAACGAATGAGCAGTTCTTC. It encodes CASSPTNEQFF.

Only a few counts were recorded for this clonotype. The chain uses TRBV23-1 and TRBJ2-5; D tentatively reads TRBD1 or TRBD2 (5 bases each). TRBV23-1 is known as an ORF, though its function is uncertain. V was trimmed by 3 bases and J by 3 bases, leaving 11 bases between them. The CDR3 consists of 14 residues. The CDR3 sequence is CASSQTGREETQYF. The CDR3, as DNA: TGCGCCAGCAGTCAGACGGGGCGGGAAGAGACCCAGTACTTC.

This chain connects TRBV3-1 to TRBJ1-2, with a weak D call TRBD1 (5 bases). Germline CDR1 is LGHDT and CDR2 is YNNKEL (reference sequence). V was trimmed by 1 base and J by 3 bases, leaving 9 bases between them. This CDR3 contains 14 residues. The chain's CDR3 is CASSQGVGDYGYTF. The CDR3 nucleotides read TGTGCCAGCAGCCAAGGAGTGGGGGACTATGGCTACACCTTC.

A few counts support this clonotype. This chain connects TRBV12-3 or TRBV12-4 to TRBJ1-6; 10 bases match TRBD1. The CDR3 loop spans 15 amino acids. After removal of 4 bases from V and 10 bases from J, the junction contained 7 bases not matched to a gene. The CDR3 spells CASSSLGTGVSPLHF. CDR3 sequence (DNA): TGTGCCAGCAGTTCCCTTGGGACAGGGGTATCACCCCTCCACTTT.

This clonotype turned up a few times. The chain links TRBV9 to TRBJ1-6, with a weak D call TRBD1 (5 bases). CDR1 SGDLS and CDR2 YYNGEE come from the germline V gene. V lost 0 bases and J 6 bases, leaving 7 bases between the germline ends. CDR3 size: 14 residues. The CDR3 DNA reads as TGTGCCAGCAGCGTAGGACAGCTTAATTCACCCCTCCACTTT. Translating gives CASSVGQLNSPLHF.

This clonotype was observed many times. This sequence joins TRBV9 and TRBJ2-1, with D perhaps TRBD1 (5 bases). V was trimmed by 0 bases and J by 4 bases, leaving 11 bases between them. Germline CDR1 is SGDLS and CDR2 is YYNGEE. The CDR3 loop spans 15 amino acids. CDR3 sequence reads: CASSVDPTGYNEQFF. The CDR3 bases are TGTGCCAGCAGCGTAGACCCTACAGGATACAATGAGCAGTTCTTC.

In this sample, this clonotype turned up a few times. This chain joins TRBV6-5 and TRBJ2-5; 7 bases align to TRBD1. The CDR3 has 15 amino acids. J gave up 4 bases and V 2 bases, and 7 bases lay outside the gene matches. Germline CDR1 MNHEY, CDR2 SVGAGI. CDR3 nucleotide sequence: TGTGCCAGCAGTTACAGGGGGCCCTTGGGAGAGACCCAGTACTTC. Amino acid sequence: CASSYRGPLGETQYF.

For this clonotype: A read error may explain this, as a much larger clone is one base away. The chain employs TRBV27 and TRBJ2-3, with unresolved D. Germline values: CDR1 MNHEY, CDR2 SMNVEV (reference sequence). This CDR3 has 13 residues. The germline V and J ends were trimmed by 3 bases and 3 bases, with 7 bases remaining between them. CDR3: CASSFGLTDTQYF. Written as DNA, the CDR3 is TGTGCCAGCAGTTTCGGCTTAACAGATACGCAGTATTTT.